This T cell receptor (beta chain) originates from a study of identical twins (dated by TCRdb to 2016 to 2017). With respect to the entire study: To test whether fetal clonotypes persist, the study used deep sequencing on TCR alpha and beta repertoires from monozygotic twins, unrelated adults of various ages, and cord blood. Replicate twin experiments were performed at different times using different library preparation protocols to rule out contamination. Overall study outcomes, separate from this receptor: Abundant cord blood beta clonotypes carried fewer insertions; young adult naive repertoires showed a weaker similar trend, while memory repertoires showed none. Because the same donors could not be followed over many years, conclusions were based on cross-sectional statistical analysis. In monozygotic twins, out-of-frame TCR alpha sharing was systematically underestimated by recombination models, although the models agreed with sharing between unrelated individuals. Invariant T cells such as MAIT and iNKT could partly confound zero-insertion analyses, although diverse VJ usage argued against such confounding for most clonotypes. Excess twin sharing in beta out-of-frame sequences was weaker because fewer shared sequences lowered the signal-to-noise ratio. Compared with coincidental sharing between unrelated individuals, out-of-frame TCR alpha sequences shared between twins showed an excess of sequences with low generation probability.

Library creation used 5' RACE. Instrument used: Illumina HiSeq 2000. A universal primer binding site was added through template switching, and the final cDNA carried a unique molecular identifier so that TCR cDNA molecules could be counted accurately. First-strand cDNA for TCR alpha and beta chains was synthesized from specific primers in the conserved constant-segment region. Each cDNA library was double barcoded, with a SMART-Mk sample barcode plus Illumina barcodes, to control for contamination. Two successive PCR steps introduced TruSeq adapter sequences along with Illumina sample barcodes. The TCR alpha and beta cDNA libraries were sequenced on the Illumina HiSeq platform using custom primers. The original methods were these. Unique molecular identifiers were extracted from raw reads with MiGEC, and CDR3 positions were determined with MiXCR. For each individual, recombination models were inferred using an EM algorithm with the repgenHMM and IGoR tools. Shared clonotype analysis was performed with the tcR package in R, normalizing sharing by the product of cloneset sizes. To study raw recombination without the effects of thymic and clonal selection, out-of-frame nonproductive sequences were analyzed. TCRdb itself trimmed the public reads at Q25 with fastp, ran MiXCR and retained productive beta chains. Records with the same CDR3 protein are collapsed into one entry carrying the most frequent genes and DNA. The V and J calls and clone size come from TCRdb's table, not from the authors' own analysis. The sample table contains hundreds of thousands of distinct CDR3 sequences; only one count was recorded for 24% of them. The leading ten clones occupy 2.9% of the sample.

The CDR3 has 15 amino acids, counting the end cysteine and phenylalanine. Of all the DNA, just the CDR3 is kept, 45 bases in frame from base 1. The germline V and J ends show losses of 5 bases and 6 bases respectively, and no gene match explains 7 bases of the junction. CDR1 and CDR2, looked up from the germline V gene (reference sequence), are SSHAT and FNYEAQ. Every donor was a healthy Caucasian. Three pairs of female monozygotic twins, all aged roughly 18 to 29 years, made up the twin cohort. CD4+ and CD8+ T cell populations were isolated with positive isolation kits from Invitrogen. This clonotype has just a few counts. It lacks a known antigen. No base quality information exists; no much larger clone differs at one position. A further study also used this sample, focusing on T cells expressing NK-cell markers. The second study's authors report: Under ten donors provided sorted CD3+CD56+NKG2C+, CD3+CD56+NKG2C- and CD3+CD56-NKG2C+ T-cell subsets, whose TCR beta-chain repertoires were profiled. Of the eight sequenced donors, seven were found to be HCMV-seropositive and one was found to be HCMV-seronegative. To restrict sorting to alphabetaTCR-expressing T cells, an anti-gammadeltaTCR antibody was added in several experiments. In several donors, the dominant CD3+CD56+NKG2C+ clonotypes were among the top 10 CD8+ clonotypes and accounted for roughly 1.0-8% of CD8+ T cells. Those dominant clonotypes were again the most abundant among CD3+CD56-NKG2C+ cells in a handful of donors, at about 28.3-60.1%. Whether the expanded NKG2C-expressing T cell clones were specific for HCMV antigens was left unclear. The study sequenced eight donors, all healthy volunteers chosen at random: three men and five women. To determine HCMV serostatus, a commercial ELISA kit was used to detect HCMV-specific IgG in serum. MIGEC was used to demultiplex reads and group the reads by UMI, and MiTCR was used to assemble and quantify clonotypes. Only TCR cDNA sequences supported by at least two reads were kept to exclude erroneous sequences. Downstream repertoire analysis used the tcR package, and clonotypes were matched across fractions by CDR3 nucleotide sequence plus V segment. VDJmatch was used to annotate antigen specificity against VDJdb, with one amino acid substitution allowed in CDR3.

The rearrangement combines TRBV7-7 with TRBJ1-4; TRBD1 lines up with 9 middle nucleotides. This receptor was identified in a woman between 18 and 29 years old in good health. The sequenced material came from CD4+ T cells sorted from blood. The CDR3 here reads CASSPPGQGYEKLFF. The nucleotides are TGTGCCAGCAGCCCACCGGGACAGGGATATGAAAAACTGTTTTTT.